The clone carrying this T cell receptor (beta chain) appeared a few times. Trimming cost V 7 bases and J 3 bases, with 9 bases left between them. The germline V gene encodes CDR1 SGHDT and CDR2 YYEEEE. The CDR3 loop spans 12 amino acids. These data originate in a study of T cell repertoires in cytomegalovirus infection. MiXCR, applied by TCRdb to the reads, yields one record per CDR3 protein. Of around 350,000 distinct CDR3 sequences in the sample, 15% to 20% were seen once. The chain has TRBV5-6 and TRBJ2-3, with D possibly matching TRBD2 (6 bases). Sequencing was done on a sample of PBMCs. The TCR originated in a human donor in good health (CMV status not recorded). Some clones in this sample may be carry-over from other donors' samples. In DNA form, the CDR3 reads TGTGCCAGCGCGGGACTTACAGATACGCAGTATTTT. Protein product: CASAGLTDTQYF.